These 13 T cell receptor beta chains share one sample of origin, sequenced in a study of Graves' ophthalmopathy and Graves' hyperthyroidism. Amplification of the TCR beta CDR3 regions used RNA transcripts (as template). Investigators did first-round RT-PCR with HTBI primers, then second-round multiplex PCR. One entry per CDR3 protein, called by TCRdb with MiXCR from the multiplex PCR reads. The sample holds 260,000 or so distinct CDR3 sequences, approximately 42% seen once. The sequenced sample was peripheral blood. The receptors originated from an adult man with Graves' ophthalmopathy.

CDR3 in amino acids: CASSEIGTGEEQYF. The CDR3 nucleotides are TGTGCCAGCAGTGAGATAGGGACAGGTGAAGAGCAGTACTTC. The J gene is TRBJ2-7, the V gene TRBV5-8; 8 nucleotides match TRBD1. The germline gives CDR1 SGHTS, CDR2 YDEGEE. The CDR3 sequence is 14 residues long. Germline trimming cut 5 bases from V and 7 bases from J; bases unmatched to any gene: 11.

The chain couples TRBV3-1 to TRBJ2-2; unclear D gene. CDR3 length: 15 residues. The germline V and J ends were trimmed by 5 bases and 1 base, with 11 bases remaining between them. The V gene's germline CDR1 is LGHDT and CDR2 YNNKEL (reference sequence). The CDR3: CASSYRQVNTGELFF. The DNA of the CDR3 is TGTGCCAGCAGCTACAGACAAGTGAACACCGGGGAGCTGTTTTTT.

This clonotype has at least ten counts. J is TRBJ1-5 and V is TRBV7-9; D call uncertain. With 1 base removed from V and 15 bases from J, the gap between germline ends came to 4 bases. In germline, CDR1 is SEHNR, CDR2 FQNEAQ (reference sequence). CDR3 length equals 9 residues. The CDR3 nucleotides read TGTGCCAGCAGCTTAGTATGGCATTTT. Residues: CASSLVWHF.

This chain connects TRBV20-1 to TRBJ1-2; 8 bases are a match to TRBD1. CDR3 length: 13 residues. Looked up from germline, CDR1 is DFQATT and CDR2 is SNEGSKA (reference sequence). The ends lost 4 bases at V and 8 bases at J; junction bases unmatched: 9. CDR3 coding DNA: TGCAGTGCTATGCGCGACAGGGGCTCCGGCTACACCTTC. It translates to CSAMRDRGSGYTF.

With respect to this clonotype: Being one base from a much bigger clone, this may be a read error. It is likely a read error, because the conserved phenylalanine at the end of the CDR3 is missing. The chain has TRBV20-1 and TRBJ1-1; 7 nucleotides agree with TRBD1. CDR1 and CDR2 (germline): DFQATT, SNEGSKA (reference sequence). The junction had 8 bases not matched to a gene; V was cut back by 5 bases and J by 11 bases. This CDR3 region has 11 residues. Here the CDR3 DNA reads TGCAGTGCTTACGACAGGGATCGGGCTTTCCTT. Translation: CSAYDRDRAFL.

The chain is built from TRBV7-8 and TRBJ2-7; 7 positions agree with TRBD2. This CDR3 contains 15 residues. V was pared by 7 bases and J by 6 bases, with 15 bases of the junction left unmatched. Germline-derived CDR1 and CDR2 are SGHVS and FQNEAQ. The DNA for the CDR3 is TGTGCCAGCATCCCCCTCGGGCGGGGGAAGGTCGAGCAGTACTTC. It translates to CASIPLGRGKVEQYF.

V and J are TRBV19 and TRBJ2-6; 7 nucleotides line up with TRBD1. This CDR3 spans 17 amino acids. The V and J ends lost 4 bases and 1 base, in that order; junction bases with no gene match: 7. Germline CDR1 is LNHDA and CDR2 is SQIVND (reference sequence). CDR3 in amino acids: CASSTRQGNSGANVLTF. CDR3 coding DNA: TGTGCCAGTAGTACGCGACAGGGTAATTCTGGGGCCAACGTCCTGACTTTC.

This clonotype was counted ten times or more. The chain recombines TRBV2 with TRBJ1-2, with D possibly TRBD1 on 5 matching bases. CDR1 SNHLY and CDR2 FYNNEI come from the germline V gene. This CDR3 region has 13 residues. V dropped 4 bases and J dropped 2 bases, with 8 bases sitting between them. The CDR3 region is CASSVSGNYGYTF. CDR3 DNA: TGTGCCAGCAGTGTGTCAGGGAACTATGGCTACACCTTC.

There are a few counts of this clonotype. This chain joins TRBV3-1 and TRBJ2-7; D possibly uses TRBD1 or TRBD2 (5 bases each). CDR1 and CDR2 from the germline V gene are LGHDT and YNNKEL (reference sequence). V was shortened by 0 bases and J by 2 bases, with 8 bases between the two germline ends. The CDR3 length is 14 residues. CDR3 residues: CASSQEGTTYEQYF. The CDR3 bases are TGTGCCAGCAGCCAAGAAGGGACCACCTACGAGCAGTACTTC.

This rearrangement joins TRBV7-3 to TRBJ2-7; D remains unclear. This CDR3 region has 14 residues. Germline CDR1 and CDR2: SGHTA and FQGTGA. V lost 4 bases to trimming and J lost 0 bases, with 10 bases between them. CDR3 nucleotide sequence: TGTGCCAGCAGCTCCAGCAAAATCTCCTACGAGCAGTACTTC. Protein sequence: CASSSSKISYEQYF.

This clonotype was recorded a few times. The V call is TRBV7-9, the J call TRBJ1-1; tentative D call: TRBD1 (5 bases). The V gene's germline CDR1 is SEHNR and CDR2 FQNEAQ (reference sequence). The CDR3 spans 14 residues. The ends were cut back, 6 bases at V and 0 bases at J, with 11 bases in the middle. CDR3 sequence reads: CASSEGPMNTEAFF. DNA of the CDR3: TGTGCCAGCAGTGAGGGACCCATGAACACTGAAGCTTTCTTT.

CDR3 amino acids: CASRGDGETQYF. The CDR3 DNA follows: TGTGCCAGCAGGGGGGACGGAGAGACCCAGTACTTC. This sequence joins TRBV18 and TRBJ2-5, with D perhaps matching TRBD1 or TRBD2 (6 bases each). Deletions cut 8 bases from V and 4 bases from J, with 11 bases between. CDR1 and CDR2 (germline): KGHSH, LQKENI. The CDR3 runs to 12 residues.

The table lists this clonotype with a few counts. This chain uses TRBV2 with TRBJ1-3; TRBD1 agrees at 8 bases. The germline V gene encodes CDR1 SNHLY and CDR2 FYNNEI. The CDR3 covers 14 residues. After removal of 3 bases from V and 3 bases from J, the junction contained 1 base not matched to a gene. The CDR3 spells CASSETGVGNTIYF. The CDR3 DNA reads as TGTGCCAGCAGTGAGACAGGGGTTGGAAACACCATATATTTT.